This T cell receptor (beta chain) was sequenced during a study of blood T cell repertoires in COVID-19. As for the study in general: Material from acute and convalescent COVID-19 was sourced from the United States, Italy and Spain.

Trimming left V 5 bases short and J 4 bases short, with 14 bases between. CDR3 length: 14 residues. Germline V gives CDR1 MNHEY, CDR2 SMNVEV (reference sequence). Under the authors' procedure: Using reference gene primer amplification, nucleated cell counts were estimated. Profiling relied on immunoSEQ multiplex PCR, and the TCRdb table lists in-frame clones only, not all of them. The DNA gave D and trimming, while V, J and clone size come from that table. The table has around 700,000 clones, 85% to 90% seen once; the top ten hold about 0.26%. This chain connects TRBV27 to TRBJ1-1, with D maybe TRBD1 (5 bases). This receptor was taken from a woman between 18 and 30 years old with acute or convalescent COVID-19. The source material was peripheral blood. CDR3 bases: TGTGCCAGCAGTCTCATTTCAGGGCGCACTGAAGCTTTCTTT. This codes for CASSLISGRTEAFF.